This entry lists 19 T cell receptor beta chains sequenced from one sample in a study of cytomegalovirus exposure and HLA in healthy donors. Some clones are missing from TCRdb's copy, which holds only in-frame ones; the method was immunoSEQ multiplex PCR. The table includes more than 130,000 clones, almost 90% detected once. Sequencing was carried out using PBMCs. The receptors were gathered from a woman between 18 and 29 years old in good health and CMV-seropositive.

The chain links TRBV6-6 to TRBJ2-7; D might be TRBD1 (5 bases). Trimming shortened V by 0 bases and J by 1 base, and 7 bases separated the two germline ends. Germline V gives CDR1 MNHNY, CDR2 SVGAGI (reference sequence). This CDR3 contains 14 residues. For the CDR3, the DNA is TGTGCCAGCAGTTACTCGCAGGGATCCTACGAGCAGTACTTC. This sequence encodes CASSYSQGSYEQYF.

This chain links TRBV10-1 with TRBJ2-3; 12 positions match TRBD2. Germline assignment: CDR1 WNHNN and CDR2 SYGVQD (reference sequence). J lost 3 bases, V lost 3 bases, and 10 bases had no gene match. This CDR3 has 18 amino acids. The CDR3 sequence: CASSDGPLAGGQTDTQYF. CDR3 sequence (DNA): TGCGCCAGCAGTGATGGCCCCCTAGCGGGGGGGCAAACAGATACGCAGTATTTT.

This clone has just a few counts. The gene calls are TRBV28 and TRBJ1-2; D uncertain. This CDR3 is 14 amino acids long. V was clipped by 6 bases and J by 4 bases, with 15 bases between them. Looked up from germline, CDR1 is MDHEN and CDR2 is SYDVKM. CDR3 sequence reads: CASSLNIGGYGYTF. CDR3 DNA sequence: TGTGCCAGCAGCCTTAACATTGGCGGCTATGGCTACACCTTC.

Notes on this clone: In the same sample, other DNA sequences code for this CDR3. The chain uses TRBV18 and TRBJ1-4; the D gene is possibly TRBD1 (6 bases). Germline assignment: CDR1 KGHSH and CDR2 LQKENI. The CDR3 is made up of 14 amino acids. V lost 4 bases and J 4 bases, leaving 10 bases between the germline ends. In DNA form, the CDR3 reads TGTGCCAGCTCACGTCAGGGGAGTAATGAAAAACTGTTTTTT. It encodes CASSRQGSNEKLFF.

The CDR3 loop reads CAWSVRGSSYEQYF. The CDR3 DNA follows: TGTGCCTGGAGTGTACGGGGGAGCTCCTACGAGCAGTACTTC. The chain carries TRBV30 and TRBJ2-7; D might be TRBD2 (6 bases). Germline V gene lookup returns CDR1 GTSNPN and CDR2 SVGIG (reference sequence). V was pared by 0 bases and J by 0 bases, with 9 bases between. This CDR3 region has 14 residues. Based on the CDR3 plus reference TRBV30 and TRBJ2-7, the full variable domain is SQTIHQWPATLVQPVGSPLSLECTVEGTSNPNLYWYRQAAGRGLQLLFYSVGIGQISSEVPQNLSASRPQDRQFILSSKKLLLSDSGFYLCAWSVRGSSYEQYFGPGTRLTVT.

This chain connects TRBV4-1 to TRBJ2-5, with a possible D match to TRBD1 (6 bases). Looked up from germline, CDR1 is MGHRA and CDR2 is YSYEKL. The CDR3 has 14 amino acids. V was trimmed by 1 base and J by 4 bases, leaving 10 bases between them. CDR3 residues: CASSQGTVGETQYF. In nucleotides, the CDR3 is TGCGCCAGCAGCCAAGGGACAGTTGGAGAGACCCAGTACTTC.

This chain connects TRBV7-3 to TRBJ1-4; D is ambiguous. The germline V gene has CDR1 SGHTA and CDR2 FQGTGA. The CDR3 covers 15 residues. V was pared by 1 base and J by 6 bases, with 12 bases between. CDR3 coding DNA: TGTGCCAGCAGCTTAAGGGCAGGCCCTTATGAAAAACTGTTTTTT. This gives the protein CASSLRAGPYEKLFF.

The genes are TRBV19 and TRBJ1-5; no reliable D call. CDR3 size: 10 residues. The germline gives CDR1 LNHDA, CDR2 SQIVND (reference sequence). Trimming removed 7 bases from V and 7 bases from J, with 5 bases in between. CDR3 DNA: TGTGCCAGTAACTCCCAGCCCCAGCATTTT. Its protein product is CASNSQPQHF.

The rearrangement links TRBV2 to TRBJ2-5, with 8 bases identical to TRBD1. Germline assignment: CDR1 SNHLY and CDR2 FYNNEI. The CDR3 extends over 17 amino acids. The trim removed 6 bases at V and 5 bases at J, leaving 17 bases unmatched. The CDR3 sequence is CASSFSQDSTGDETQYF. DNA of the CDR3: TGTGCCAGCAGCTTCTCTCAGGACTCGACAGGGGACGAGACCCAGTACTTC.

This chain's CDR3 is CAWSPRATRYTF. The CDR3 DNA follows: TGTGCCTGGAGTCCGAGGGCAACCCGCTACACCTTC. The chain combines TRBV30 with TRBJ1-2, with D unresolved. The CDR3 length is 12 residues. Trimming shortened V by 2 bases and J by 9 bases, and 13 bases separated the two germline ends. Per germline, CDR1 GTSNPN and CDR2 SVGIG (reference sequence).

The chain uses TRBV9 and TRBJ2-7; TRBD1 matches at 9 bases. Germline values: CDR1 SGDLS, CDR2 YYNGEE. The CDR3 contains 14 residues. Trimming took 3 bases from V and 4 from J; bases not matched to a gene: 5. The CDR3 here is CASSAGQGRYEQYF. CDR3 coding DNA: TGTGCCAGCAGCGCCGGACAGGGGAGGTACGAGCAGTACTTC.

CDR3 DNA: TGTGCCAGCAGTCGCCGGACAAATCCGGAGACCTTC. Translation: CASSRRTNPETF. The chain links TRBV6-5 to TRBJ1-2; D possibly corresponds to TRBD1 (5 bases). Trimming cost V 5 bases and J 14 bases, with 18 bases left between them. The CDR3 has 12 amino acids. CDR1 MNHEY and CDR2 SVGAGI come from the germline V gene.

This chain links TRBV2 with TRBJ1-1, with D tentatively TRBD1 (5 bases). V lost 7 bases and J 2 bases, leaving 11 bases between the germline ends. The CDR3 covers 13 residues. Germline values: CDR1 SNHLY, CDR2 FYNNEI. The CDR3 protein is CASTYRPNTEAFF. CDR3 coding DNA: TGTGCCAGCACGTACAGGCCCAACACTGAAGCTTTCTTT.

DNA for the CDR3: TGTGCCAGCAGCGCGATCCCCAAGGAGAAGCAGTTCTTC. Translation gives CASSAIPKEKQFF. This chain connects TRBV6-1 to TRBJ2-1; D is unclear. The CDR3 sequence is 13 residues long. Per germline, CDR1 MNHNS and CDR2 SASEGT. Trimming cost V 6 bases and J 11 bases, with 17 bases left between them.

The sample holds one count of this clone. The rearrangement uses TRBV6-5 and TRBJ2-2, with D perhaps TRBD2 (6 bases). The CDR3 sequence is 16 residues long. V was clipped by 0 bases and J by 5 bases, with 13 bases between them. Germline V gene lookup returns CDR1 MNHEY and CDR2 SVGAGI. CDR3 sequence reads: CASSYSVVAGTGELFF. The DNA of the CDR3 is TGTGCCAGCAGTTACTCGGTCGTGGCGGGAACCGGGGAGCTGTTTTTT.

CDR3 region: CASLQGAHTEAFF. The DNA for the CDR3 is TGTGCCTCATTACAGGGGGCCCACACTGAAGCTTTCTTT. V and J are TRBV18 and TRBJ1-1; 9 bases are a match to TRBD1. The CDR3 runs 13 residues. The junction had 7 bases not matched to a gene; V was cut back by 11 bases and J by 3 bases. Germline values: CDR1 KGHSH, CDR2 LQKENI.

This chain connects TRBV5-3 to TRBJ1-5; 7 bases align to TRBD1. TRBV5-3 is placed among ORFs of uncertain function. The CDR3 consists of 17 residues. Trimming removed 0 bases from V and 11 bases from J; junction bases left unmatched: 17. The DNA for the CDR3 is TGTGCCAGAAGCTTGGCCGTCCGGGACAGAAAATCTCGGTCCCAGCATTTT. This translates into CARSLAVRDRKSRSQHF.

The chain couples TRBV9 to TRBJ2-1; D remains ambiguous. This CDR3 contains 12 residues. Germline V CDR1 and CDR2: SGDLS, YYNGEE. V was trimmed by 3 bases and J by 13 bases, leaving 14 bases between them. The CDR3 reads CASSASHGLQFF. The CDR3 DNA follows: TGTGCCAGCAGCGCCTCCCATGGGCTTCAGTTCTTC.

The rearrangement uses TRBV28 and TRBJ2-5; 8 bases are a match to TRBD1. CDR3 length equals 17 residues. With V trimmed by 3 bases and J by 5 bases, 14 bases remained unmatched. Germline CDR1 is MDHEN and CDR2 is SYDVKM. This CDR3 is CASSFPPDRAMGETQYF. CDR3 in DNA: TGTGCCAGCAGTTTTCCCCCGGACAGGGCCATGGGGGAGACCCAGTACTTC.